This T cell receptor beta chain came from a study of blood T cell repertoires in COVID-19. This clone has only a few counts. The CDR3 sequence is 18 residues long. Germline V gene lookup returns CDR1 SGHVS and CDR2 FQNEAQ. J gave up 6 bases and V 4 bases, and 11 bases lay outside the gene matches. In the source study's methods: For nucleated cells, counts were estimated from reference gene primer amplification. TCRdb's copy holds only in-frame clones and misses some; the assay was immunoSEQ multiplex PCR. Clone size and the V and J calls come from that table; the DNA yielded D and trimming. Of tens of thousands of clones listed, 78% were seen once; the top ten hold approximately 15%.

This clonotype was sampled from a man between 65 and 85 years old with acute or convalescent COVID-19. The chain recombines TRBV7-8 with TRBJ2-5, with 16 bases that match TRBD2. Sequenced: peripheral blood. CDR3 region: CASSSGLAGGPFLKTQYF. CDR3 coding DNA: TGTGCCAGCAGCTCGGGACTAGCGGGAGGGCCCTTCTTAAAGACCCAGTACTTC.